This note documents a single T cell receptor beta chain sequence. It lacks a known antigen. This entry is derived from a study of cytomegalovirus exposure and HLA in healthy donors (dated by TCRdb to 2015 to 2018). Study-wide context: An earlier analysis of fewer than 750 of the donors reported 276 Gb of sequence data and roughly 120 million unique TCR beta sequences obtained from approximately 180 million T cells. In an earlier analysis of 500 to 650 of the donors, high-throughput TCR beta sequencing was used to judge whether each TCR beta V gene segment behaved as functional or pseudogenic. The study was designed to test whether signatures of past pathogen exposure could be identified by cataloging public T cell receptors. Approximately 310 gigabases of sequencing data and 70 million to 100 million unique TCR sequences were included in an early release covering under 650 HLA-typed donors. Typing coverage differed by locus: A, B, C, DRB1 and DQB1 were typed in about 629-630 donors, DQA1 in about 500, DPA1 in around 580, and DPB1 in approximately 450. Donor age, sex, ethnicity and CMV serostatus were compiled together with the repertoire data. A separate validation cohort of over 95 different subjects was used in addition to the 666-subject first cohort. The T cell repertoires of 700 or so subjects were profiled by immunosequencing and related to cytomegalovirus serostatus. The study combined high-throughput TCR immunosequencing, statistical association of individual TCRs with disease status, and machine learning to predict cytomegalovirus infection status. A later analysis re-analyzed previously published TCR beta repertoires from 666 donors and added high-resolution HLA genotyping to study TCR occurrence patterns. Class I and class II HLA loci were covered by the typing at four-digit resolution. All discovery cohort repertoires had been generated on a single sequencing platform. Among the roughly 390 genotyped donors, approximately 81% belonged to the genetic ancestry cluster associated with self-reported Caucasian donors. Roughly five DR-DQ haplotypes were treated as single units for association and clustering because of strong linkage in the cohort. Across 398 genotyped donors of the cohort, an average of approximately 240,000 unique TCR beta nucleotide sequences per donor were sequenced, and 15% to 20% of those sequences were non-productive. In a later genetic analysis, genome-wide SNP genotypes for 398 of the 666 donors were used, and that subset was treated as a discovery cohort. Rather than using new phenotypic data, the later analysis identified candidate immune exposures from TCR beta sequences and from how often those sequences occurred across donors.

Libraries came from the immunoSEQ multiplex PCR assay. For the multiplex PCR, a mixture combining 60 forward primers for TCR Vbeta segments and 13 reverse primers for TCR Jbeta segments was used. The CDR3 region of rearranged TCR beta genes was amplified from genomic DNA with a multiplex PCR assay. Amplified TCR beta libraries were sequenced as 87-base-pair reads on the Illumina HiSeq System. The paper's data handling went like this. A later analysis tallied tens of millions of unique TCR beta chains across the 700 or so repertoires, and approximately 12 million of those chains were shared by two or more donors. Raw reads were error-corrected and collapsed into unique sequences with a nearest-neighbor algorithm that merged closely related sequences to remove PCR and sequencing errors. To assign V, D and J gene segments, CDR3 sequences were aligned to IMGT reference sequences. For a sequence to be retained, a match of at least six nucleotides was required to both a V gene segment and a J gene segment. Rearrangements were classified as productive when the CDR3 lacked stop codons and remained in frame with V and J, and all other rearrangements were classified as non-productive. CDR3 was defined by IMGT convention, running from the second conserved V-encoded cysteine to the conserved J-encoded phenylalanine. In an earlier analysis of 587 of the donors, sequences lacking an unambiguous match to a single V gene segment were excluded. An earlier analysis of about 590 of the donors classified V segments as functional when productive rearrangements were above 56.7% and as segregating when the standard deviation between donors was above 5%. A statistical classification framework was built to diagnose cytomegalovirus status from the catalog of TCR beta chain sequences. V and J gene assignment, in a later analysis, came from comparing TCR nucleotide sequences with IMGT/GENE-DB human TR gene sequences. Using the TCRdist pipeline, a later analysis assigned CDR3 sequences along with most-parsimonious VDJ recombination scenarios. A later analysis defined each TCR beta chain by its CDR3 amino acid sequence plus V-gene family, and excluded reads lacking a unique V-gene family. A later analysis removed roughly 590 highly shared, low-generation-probability nucleotide sequences to deal with suspected cross-contamination and a sequencing artifact. A later analysis calculated a clonal expansion index for each public chain from normalized within-repertoire ranks of inferred template counts. In a later analysis, generation probabilities were computed with a VDJ recombination model fitted to out-of-frame rearrangements, and the resulting probabilities were checked against IGoR. Hypergeometric tests were used in a later analysis to score TCR-TCR, TCR-HLA and TCR-CMV co-occurrence, with a repertoire-size bias correction applied to the TCR pairs. In a later analysis, false discovery rates were estimated by permuting HLA or CMV assignments 20 times. In a later analysis, co-occurring TCRs were grouped with DBSCAN, and TCRdist sequence similarity was added when clustering was performed within HLA-allele-positive subsets. Repertoires with fewer than 30,000 or more than 120,000 public chains, plus five repertoires with anomalous nucleotide sharing, were excluded from co-occurrence clustering. Entries here come from immuneACCESS through TCRdb and include only in-frame sequences with V and J called. Some clones fail to appear in such tables; in the studies checked, an unresolved V gene covers under half of the shortfall, and the cause of the remainder is unknown. V, J and clone size are those of that table, while D and trimming were read from the DNA. In this sample's table one finds under 65,000 clones. The top ten hold about 3.6% of the sample.

Summary of the overall study and its limitations: In vitro tests confirmed that a few of the cytomegalovirus-associated TCR beta chains recognize cytomegalovirus antigens. In a later analysis, HLA-associated TCR beta chains were found to be more clonally expanded and to have lower generation probabilities than equally common non-associated chains. While some public TCRs were present in many individuals, most TCR sequences turned up only very rarely across donors. Most CMV-associated TCR beta chains appeared to be HLA-restricted in a later analysis, and the HLA associations seemed to be driven largely by CMV exposure. In the study, 164 TCR beta chains were listed as associated with cytomegalovirus. At a false discovery rate of 0.05, a later analysis linked 15,000 to 20,000 TCR beta sequences to specific HLA alleles. Compared with the approximately 600-donor mean, donors in an Asian-associated ancestry cluster had fewer N-insertions in productive TCRs, according to a later genetic analysis. The sequencing pipeline was judged likely to have produced a cluster of highly shared sequence variants as a technical artifact. HLA typing was unavailable for some donors at each locus, so association tests used only the typed subset. Because counts were too low, fewer than 20 rarely observed V segments, including chromosome 9 orphons, were excluded from the earlier analysis of 587 of the donors. In a later analysis, several top co-occurrence clusters were reported to appear linked to parvovirus B19, influenza, CMV and Epstein-Barr virus. When HLA alleles, especially DR and DQ, strongly co-occurred, TCR associations were difficult to assign to individual alleles. In a later analysis, the rate of TCR association differed among HLA loci, with DRB1 alleles having the most associated TCRs and HLA-C alleles having the fewest. Because the 87-base-pair reads could not distinguish some IMGT-functional V segments, including TRBV6-2 and TRBV6-3, those segments were excluded. A further reported finding was that TCR beta sequences accurately predicted the HLA-A and HLA-B alleles for most subjects in the first cohort. Broadly in line with IMGT annotations, most TCR beta V segments showed up in productive rearrangements about 87% or about 30% of the time in an earlier analysis of some 590 of the donors. It was suggested by the authors that the approach could potentially be generalized to other disease states and immunological phenotypes. Linkage disequilibrium might explain the correlated functional status among segregating V segments, but an unknown experimental factor could not be ruled out. The presence/absence analyses assumed that sequencing depth was roughly uniform across donors, and that assumption may not be true. A later genetic analysis associated a missense DCLRE1C variant with V-gene and J-gene trimming of TCR beta chains, and an independent cohort replicated the association. The classifier was reported to diagnose cytomegalovirus status with high specificity and sensitivity in both the original cohort and the validation cohort. The only immune exposure information available for the cohort was CMV serostatus. The cohort was sequenced for TCR beta chains only, and without alpha or paired-chain data the features that could be detected were limited.

The cohort consisted of hundreds of healthy bone marrow donors. All cohort members were sampled while nominally healthy, although unrecorded immune exposures were likely present. The donor tested CMV seronegative and was one of the 352 seronegative cohort members. Every donor gave a peripheral blood sample, and the peripheral blood mononuclear cells from that sample were used for TCR beta sequencing. Genomic DNA extraction from the blood cell samples was performed with the Qiagen DNeasy Blood Extraction Kit. From cysteine to phenylalanine, the CDR3 is 15 amino acids long. The entry retains the CDR3 DNA only, 45 bases that are in frame from base 1. Trimming costs V 4 bases and J 2 bases, and their ends lie 15 bases apart. CDR1 and CDR2 are read off the germline V gene (reference sequence) as SGHAT and FQDESV.

This clonotype was obtained from a woman aged 18-30 years in good health and CMV-seronegative. This sequence uses TRBV11-1 and TRBJ2-7; a tentative D match to TRBD2 spans 6 bases. The specimen was PBMCs. The bases read TGTGCCAGCAGCTCGCCCGGGCGGGACCCCTACGAGCAGTACTTC. It encodes CASSSPGRDPYEQYF.